This T cell receptor (beta chain) was sequenced in a study of T cell responses to AZD1222 COVID-19 vaccine. Germline lookup yields CDR1 LGHDT and CDR2 YNNKEL (reference sequence). This CDR3 is 15 amino acids long. The V gene lost 0 bases and the J gene lost 10 bases, with 16 bases spanning the gap. Assay used: immunoSEQ multiplex PCR; TCRdb lists only in-frame clones, some missing. The sample holds under 150,000 clones, 92% seen once. To note about this clone: Its antigen is not known.

Study outcomes and limitations: Spike was spanned by vaccine-associated CD4 TCRs, which were dominant at 160-218 and 743-854. There were repertoire samples only from the period after the peak T cell response.

Sequences were derived from peripheral blood, sampled on day 0 of AZD1222 vaccination. V is TRBV3-1 (or the pseudogene TRBV3-2) and J is TRBJ1-3, with D uncertain. The sequence was obtained from an adult in good health. The CDR3 nucleotides are TGTGCCAGCAGCCAAGATCGCGGATATCTCGGGACCATATATTTT. Translating it yields CASSQDRGYLGTIYF.